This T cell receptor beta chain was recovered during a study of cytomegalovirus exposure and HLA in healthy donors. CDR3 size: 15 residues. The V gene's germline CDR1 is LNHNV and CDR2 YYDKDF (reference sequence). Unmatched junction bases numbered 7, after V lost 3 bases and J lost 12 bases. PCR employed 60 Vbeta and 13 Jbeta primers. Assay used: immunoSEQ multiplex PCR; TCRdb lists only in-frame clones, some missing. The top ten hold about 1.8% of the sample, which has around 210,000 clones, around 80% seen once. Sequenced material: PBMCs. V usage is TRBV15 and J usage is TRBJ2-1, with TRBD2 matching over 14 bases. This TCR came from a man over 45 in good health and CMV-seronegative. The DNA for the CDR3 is TGTGCCACCAGCAGTAGTAGGACTAGCGGGAGGTGGCAGTTCTTC. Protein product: CATSSSRTSGRWQFF.